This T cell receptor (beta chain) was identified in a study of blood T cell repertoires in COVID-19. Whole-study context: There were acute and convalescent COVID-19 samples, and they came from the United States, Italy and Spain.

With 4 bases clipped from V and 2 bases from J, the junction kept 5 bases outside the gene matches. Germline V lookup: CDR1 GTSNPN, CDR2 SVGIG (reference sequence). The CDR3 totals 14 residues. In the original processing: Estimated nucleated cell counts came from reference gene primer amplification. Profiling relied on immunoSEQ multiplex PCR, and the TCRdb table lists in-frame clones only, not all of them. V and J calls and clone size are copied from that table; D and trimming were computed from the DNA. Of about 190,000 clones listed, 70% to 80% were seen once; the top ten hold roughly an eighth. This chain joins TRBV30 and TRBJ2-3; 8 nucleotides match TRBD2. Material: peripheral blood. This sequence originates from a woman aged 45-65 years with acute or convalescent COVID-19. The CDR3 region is CAWKLAGSTDTQYF. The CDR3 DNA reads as TGTGCCTGGAAGTTAGCGGGGTCCACAGATACGCAGTATTTT.